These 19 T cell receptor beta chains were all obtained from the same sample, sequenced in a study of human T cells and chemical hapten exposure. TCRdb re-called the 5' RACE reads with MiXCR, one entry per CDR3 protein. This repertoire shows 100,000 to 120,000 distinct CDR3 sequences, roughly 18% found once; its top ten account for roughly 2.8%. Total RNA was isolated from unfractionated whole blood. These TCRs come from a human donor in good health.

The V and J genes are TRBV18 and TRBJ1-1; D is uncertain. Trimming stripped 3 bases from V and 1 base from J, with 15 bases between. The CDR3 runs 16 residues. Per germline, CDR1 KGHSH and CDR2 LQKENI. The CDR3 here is CASSPTIMAGNTEAFF. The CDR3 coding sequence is TGTGCCAGCTCACCCACCATTATGGCAGGGAACACTGAAGCTTTCTTT.

This CDR3 is CASSPGGGSTEAFF. CDR3 DNA sequence: TGTGCCAGCAGCCCAGGAGGGGGTAGTACTGAAGCTTTCTTT. The chain links TRBV5-4 to TRBJ1-1, with D possibly being TRBD1 (6 bases). Germline values: CDR1 SGHNT, CDR2 YYREEE (reference sequence). The V and J ends lost 4 bases and 5 bases respectively, with 15 bases between them. The CDR3 spans 14 residues.

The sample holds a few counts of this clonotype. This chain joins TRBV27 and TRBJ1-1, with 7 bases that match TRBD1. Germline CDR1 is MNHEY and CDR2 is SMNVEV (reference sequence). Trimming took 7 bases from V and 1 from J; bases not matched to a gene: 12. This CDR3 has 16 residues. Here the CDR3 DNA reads TGTGCCAGCAAACTAGAAGCTGCAGGGGGGAACACTGAAGCTTTCTTT. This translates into CASKLEAAGGNTEAFF.

CDR3 region: CASSPRTTQETQYF. The DNA for the CDR3 is TGTGCCAGCTCACCACGGACGACCCAAGAGACCCAGTACTTC. This chain joins TRBV18 and TRBJ2-5; D gene ambiguous. Trimming cost V 1 base and J 1 base, with 7 bases left between them. This CDR3 comprises 14 residues. Germline V CDR1 and CDR2: KGHSH, LQKENI.

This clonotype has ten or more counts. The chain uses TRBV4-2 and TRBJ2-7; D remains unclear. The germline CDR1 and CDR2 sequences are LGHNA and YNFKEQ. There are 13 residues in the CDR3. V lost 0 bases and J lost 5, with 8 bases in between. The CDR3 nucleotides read TGTGCCAGCAGCCAAGATTACGACGACGAGCAGTACTTC. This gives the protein CASSQDYDDEQYF.

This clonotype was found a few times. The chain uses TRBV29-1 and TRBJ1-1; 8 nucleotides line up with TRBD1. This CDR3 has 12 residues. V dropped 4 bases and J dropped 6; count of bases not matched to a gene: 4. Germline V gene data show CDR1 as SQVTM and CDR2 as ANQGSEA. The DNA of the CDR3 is TGCAGCGTTGGATGGGGACAGGCTGAAGCTTTCTTT. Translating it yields CSVGWGQAEAFF. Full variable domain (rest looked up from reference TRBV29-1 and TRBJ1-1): SAVISQKPSRDICQRGTSLTIQCQVDSQVTMMFWYRQQPGQSLTLIATANQGSEATYESGFVIDKFPISRPNLTFSTLTVSNMSPEDSSIYLCSVGWGQAEAFFGQGTRLTVV.

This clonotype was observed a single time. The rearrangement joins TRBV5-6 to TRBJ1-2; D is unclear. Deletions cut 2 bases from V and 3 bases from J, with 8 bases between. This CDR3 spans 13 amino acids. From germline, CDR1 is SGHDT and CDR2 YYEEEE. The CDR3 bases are TGTGCCAGCAGCTTTGGCCAGTACTATGGCTACACCTTC. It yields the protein CASSFGQYYGYTF.

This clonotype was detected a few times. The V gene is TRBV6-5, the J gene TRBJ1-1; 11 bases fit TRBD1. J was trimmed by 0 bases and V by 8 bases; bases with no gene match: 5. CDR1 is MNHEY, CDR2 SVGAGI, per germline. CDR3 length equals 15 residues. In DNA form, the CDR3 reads TGTGCCAGCTCCTCGGACAGGGGGCTGAACACTGAAGCTTTCTTT. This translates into CASSSDRGLNTEAFF.

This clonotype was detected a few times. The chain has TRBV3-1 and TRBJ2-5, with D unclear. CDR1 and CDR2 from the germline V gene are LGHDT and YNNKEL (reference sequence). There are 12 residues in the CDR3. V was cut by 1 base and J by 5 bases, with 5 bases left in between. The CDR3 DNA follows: TGTGCCAGCAGCCAAGTACAGGAGACCCAGTACTTC. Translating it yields CASSQVQETQYF.

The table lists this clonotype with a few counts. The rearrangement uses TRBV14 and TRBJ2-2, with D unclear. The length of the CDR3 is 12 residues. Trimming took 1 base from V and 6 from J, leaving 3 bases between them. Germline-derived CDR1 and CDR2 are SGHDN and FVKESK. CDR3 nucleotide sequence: TGTGCCAGCAGCCAAGGGGCCGGGGAGCTGTTTTTT. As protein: CASSQGAGELFF.

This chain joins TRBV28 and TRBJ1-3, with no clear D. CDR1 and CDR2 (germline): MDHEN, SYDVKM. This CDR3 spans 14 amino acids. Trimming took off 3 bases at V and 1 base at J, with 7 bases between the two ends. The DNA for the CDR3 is TGTGCCAGCAGTTTGGTGGGGTCTGGAAACACCATATATTTT. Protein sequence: CASSLVGSGNTIYF.

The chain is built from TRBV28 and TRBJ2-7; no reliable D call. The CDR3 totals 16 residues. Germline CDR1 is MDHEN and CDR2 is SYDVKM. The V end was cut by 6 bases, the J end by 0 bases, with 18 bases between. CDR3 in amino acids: CASRPRTPRTSYEQYF. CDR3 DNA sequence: TGTGCCAGCAGACCCCGGACCCCGAGGACCTCCTACGAGCAGTACTTC.

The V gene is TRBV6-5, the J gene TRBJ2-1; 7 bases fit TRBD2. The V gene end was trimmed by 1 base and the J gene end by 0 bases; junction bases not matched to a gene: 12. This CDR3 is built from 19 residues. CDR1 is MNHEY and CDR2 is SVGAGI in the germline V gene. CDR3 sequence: CASSYWASGAISSYNEQFF. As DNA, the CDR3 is TGTGCCAGCAGTTACTGGGCTAGCGGAGCGATTAGCTCCTACAATGAGCAGTTCTTC.

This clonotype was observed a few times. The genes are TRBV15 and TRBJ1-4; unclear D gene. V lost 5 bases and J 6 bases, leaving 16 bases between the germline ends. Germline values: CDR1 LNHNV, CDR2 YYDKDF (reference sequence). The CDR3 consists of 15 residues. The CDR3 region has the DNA TGTGCCACCAGCCCCAGCTGGGGTCTCGATGAAAAACTGTTTTTT. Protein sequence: CATSPSWGLDEKLFF.

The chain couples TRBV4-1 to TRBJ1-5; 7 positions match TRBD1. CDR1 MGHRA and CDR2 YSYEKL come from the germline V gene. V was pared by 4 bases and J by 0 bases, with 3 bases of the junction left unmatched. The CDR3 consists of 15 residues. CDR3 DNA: TGCGCCAGCAGCCTCACAGGGGTTAGCAATCAGCCCCAGCATTTT. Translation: CASSLTGVSNQPQHF.

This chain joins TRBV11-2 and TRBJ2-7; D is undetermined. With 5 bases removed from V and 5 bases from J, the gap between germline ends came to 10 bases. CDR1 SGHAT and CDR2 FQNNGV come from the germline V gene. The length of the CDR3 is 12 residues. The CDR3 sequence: CASSPSEDEQYF. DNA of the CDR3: TGTGCCAGCAGCCCCTCGGAAGACGAGCAGTACTTC. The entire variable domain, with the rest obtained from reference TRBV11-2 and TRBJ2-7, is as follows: EAGVAQSPRYKIIEKRQSVAFWCNPISGHATLYWYQQILGQGPKLLIQFQNNGVVDDSQLPKDRFSAERLKGVDSTLKIQPAKLEDSAVYLCASSPSEDEQYFGPGTRLTVT.

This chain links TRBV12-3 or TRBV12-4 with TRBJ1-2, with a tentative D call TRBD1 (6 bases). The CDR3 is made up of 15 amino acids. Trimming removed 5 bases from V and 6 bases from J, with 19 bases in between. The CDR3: CASSLLQTGLDGYTF. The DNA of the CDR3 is TGTGCCAGCAGTCTCCTGCAAACAGGGCTCGATGGCTACACCTTC.

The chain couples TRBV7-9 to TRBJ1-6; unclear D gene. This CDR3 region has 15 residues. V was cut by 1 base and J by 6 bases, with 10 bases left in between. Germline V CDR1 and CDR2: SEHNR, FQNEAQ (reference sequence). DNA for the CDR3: TGTGCCAGCAGCTTAGGAGGCAGTGGTAATTCACCCCTCCACTTT. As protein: CASSLGGSGNSPLHF.

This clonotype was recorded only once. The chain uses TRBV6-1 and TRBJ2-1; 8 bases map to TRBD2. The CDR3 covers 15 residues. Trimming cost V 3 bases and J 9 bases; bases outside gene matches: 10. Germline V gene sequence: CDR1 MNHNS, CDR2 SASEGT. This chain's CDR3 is CASSDSGTRRAEQFF. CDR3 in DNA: TGTGCCAGCAGTGATTCGGGGACTAGGCGCGCTGAGCAGTTCTTC.